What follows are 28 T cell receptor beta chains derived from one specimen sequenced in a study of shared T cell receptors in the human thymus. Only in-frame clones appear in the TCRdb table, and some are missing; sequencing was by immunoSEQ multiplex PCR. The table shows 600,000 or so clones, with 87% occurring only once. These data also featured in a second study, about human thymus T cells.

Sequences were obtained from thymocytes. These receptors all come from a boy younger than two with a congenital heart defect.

CDR3 amino acids: CASTTQGSGANVLTF. As DNA, the CDR3 is TGTGCCAGCACTACCCAGGGGTCCGGGGCCAACGTCCTGACTTTC. The chain couples TRBV27 to TRBJ2-6; perhaps TRBD1 as D (6 bases). The CDR3 runs to 15 residues. The germline V gene has CDR1 MNHEY and CDR2 SMNVEV (reference sequence). Trimming stripped 7 bases from V and 4 bases from J, with 14 bases between.

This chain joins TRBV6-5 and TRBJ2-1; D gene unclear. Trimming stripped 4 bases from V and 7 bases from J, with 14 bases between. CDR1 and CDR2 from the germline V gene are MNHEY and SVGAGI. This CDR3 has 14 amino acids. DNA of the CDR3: TGTGCCAGCAGTTTCGCCTTAGTGTCAAATGAGCAGTTCTTC. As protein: CASSFALVSNEQFF.

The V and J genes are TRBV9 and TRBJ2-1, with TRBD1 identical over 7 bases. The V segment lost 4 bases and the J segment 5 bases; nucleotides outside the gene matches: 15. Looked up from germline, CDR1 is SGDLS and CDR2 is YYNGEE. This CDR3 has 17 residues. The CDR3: CASSTTGSSPPDNEQFF. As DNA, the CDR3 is TGTGCCAGCAGCACGACAGGGAGCTCCCCCCCCGACAATGAGCAGTTCTTC.

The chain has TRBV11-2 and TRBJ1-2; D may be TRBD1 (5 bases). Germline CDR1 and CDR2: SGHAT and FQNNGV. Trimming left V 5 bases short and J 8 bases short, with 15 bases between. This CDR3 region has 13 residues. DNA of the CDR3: TGTGCCAGCAGCGAAACGTCAGGGAAGGGCTACACCTTC. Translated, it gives CASSETSGKGYTF.

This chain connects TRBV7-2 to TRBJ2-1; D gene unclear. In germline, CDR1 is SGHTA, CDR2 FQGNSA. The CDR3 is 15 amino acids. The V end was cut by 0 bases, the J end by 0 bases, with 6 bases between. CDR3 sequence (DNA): TGTGCCAGCAGCTTAGCGCCACACTCCTACAATGAGCAGTTCTTC. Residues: CASSLAPHSYNEQFF.

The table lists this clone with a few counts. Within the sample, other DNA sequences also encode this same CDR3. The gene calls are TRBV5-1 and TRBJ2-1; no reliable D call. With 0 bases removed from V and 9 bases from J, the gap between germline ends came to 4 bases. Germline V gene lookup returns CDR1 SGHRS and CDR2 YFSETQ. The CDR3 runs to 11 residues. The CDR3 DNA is TGCGCCAGCAGCTTGGGCGGTGAGCAGTTCTTC. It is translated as CASSLGGEQFF.

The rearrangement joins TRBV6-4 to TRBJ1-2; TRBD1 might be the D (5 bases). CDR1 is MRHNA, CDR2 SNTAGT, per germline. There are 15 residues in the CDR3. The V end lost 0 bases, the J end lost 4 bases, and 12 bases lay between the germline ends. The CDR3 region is CASSDSAGRPYGYTF. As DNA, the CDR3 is TGTGCCAGCAGTGACTCGGCAGGGCGCCCCTATGGCTACACCTTC.

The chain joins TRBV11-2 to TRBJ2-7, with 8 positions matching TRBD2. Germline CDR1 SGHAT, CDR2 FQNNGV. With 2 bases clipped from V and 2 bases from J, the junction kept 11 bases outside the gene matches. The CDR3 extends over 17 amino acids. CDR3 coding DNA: TGTGCCAGCAGCTTAATCCGAAAAGGCGGGAGGACCTACGAGCAGTACTTC. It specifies CASSLIRKGGRTYEQYF.

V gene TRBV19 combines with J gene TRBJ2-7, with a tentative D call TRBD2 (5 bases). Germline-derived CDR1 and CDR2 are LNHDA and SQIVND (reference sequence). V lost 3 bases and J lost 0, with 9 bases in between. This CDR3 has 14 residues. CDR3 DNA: TGTGCCAGTAGTATGGACGGGGACTCCTACGAGCAGTACTTC. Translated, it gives CASSMDGDSYEQYF.

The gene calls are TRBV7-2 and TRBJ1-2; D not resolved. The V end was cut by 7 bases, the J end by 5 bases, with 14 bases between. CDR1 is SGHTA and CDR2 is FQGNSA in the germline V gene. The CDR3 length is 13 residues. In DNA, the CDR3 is TGTGCCAGCACCAGAGGTGGTTCGTATGGCTACACCTTC. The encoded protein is CASTRGGSYGYTF.

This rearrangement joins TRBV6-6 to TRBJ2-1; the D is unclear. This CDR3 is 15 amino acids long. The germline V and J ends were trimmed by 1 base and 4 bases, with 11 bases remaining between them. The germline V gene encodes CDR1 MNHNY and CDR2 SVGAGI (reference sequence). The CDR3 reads CASSYFQVFYNEQFF. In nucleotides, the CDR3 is TGTGCCAGCAGTTACTTCCAGGTCTTTTACAATGAGCAGTTCTTC.

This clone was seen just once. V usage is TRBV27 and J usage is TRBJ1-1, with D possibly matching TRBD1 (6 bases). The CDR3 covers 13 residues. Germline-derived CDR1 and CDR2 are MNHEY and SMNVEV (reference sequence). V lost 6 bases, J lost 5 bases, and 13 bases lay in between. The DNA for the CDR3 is TGTGCCAGCAGAGGGGGGGCGGGGACTGAAGCTTTCTTT. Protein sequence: CASRGGAGTEAFF.

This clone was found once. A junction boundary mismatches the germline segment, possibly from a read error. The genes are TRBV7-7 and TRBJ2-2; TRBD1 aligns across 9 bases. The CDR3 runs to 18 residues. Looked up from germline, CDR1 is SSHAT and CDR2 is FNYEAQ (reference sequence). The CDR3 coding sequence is TGTGCTAGCAGCTTAGTGTCTGCCGGGACAGGGTACACCGGGGAGCTGTTTTTT. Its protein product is CASSLVSAGTGYTGELFF.

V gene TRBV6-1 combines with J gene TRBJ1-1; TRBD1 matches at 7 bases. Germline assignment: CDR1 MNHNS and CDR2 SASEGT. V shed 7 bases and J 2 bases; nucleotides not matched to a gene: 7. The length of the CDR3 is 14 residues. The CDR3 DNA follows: TGTGCCAGCACGAAGACAGGGTTTAACACTGAAGCTTTCTTT. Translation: CASTKTGFNTEAFF.

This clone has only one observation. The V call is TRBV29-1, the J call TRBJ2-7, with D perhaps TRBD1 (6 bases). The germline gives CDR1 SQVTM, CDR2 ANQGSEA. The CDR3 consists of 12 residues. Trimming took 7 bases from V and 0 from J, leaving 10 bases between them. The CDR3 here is CSATGSSYEQYF. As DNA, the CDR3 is TGCAGCGCTACAGGGAGCTCCTACGAGCAGTACTTC.

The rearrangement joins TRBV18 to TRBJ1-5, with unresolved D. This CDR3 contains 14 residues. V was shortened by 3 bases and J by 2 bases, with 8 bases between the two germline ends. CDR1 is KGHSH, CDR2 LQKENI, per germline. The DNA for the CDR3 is TGTGCCAGCTCACCTACCCCGGGCAATCAGCCCCAGCATTTT. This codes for CASSPTPGNQPQHF.

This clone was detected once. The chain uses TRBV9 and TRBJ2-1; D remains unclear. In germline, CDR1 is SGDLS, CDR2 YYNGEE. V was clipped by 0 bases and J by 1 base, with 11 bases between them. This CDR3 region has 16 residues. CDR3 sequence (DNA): TGTGCCAGCAGCGTAGGCCAGCAGGAATCCTACAATGAGCAGTTCTTC. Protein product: CASSVGQQESYNEQFF.

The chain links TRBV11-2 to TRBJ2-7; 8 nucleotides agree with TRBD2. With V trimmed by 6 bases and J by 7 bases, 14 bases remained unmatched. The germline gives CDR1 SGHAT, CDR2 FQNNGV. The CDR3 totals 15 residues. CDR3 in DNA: TGTGCCAGCAGATCTAACGTTGCGGGGGGTCCGGAGCAGTACTTC. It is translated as CASRSNVAGGPEQYF.

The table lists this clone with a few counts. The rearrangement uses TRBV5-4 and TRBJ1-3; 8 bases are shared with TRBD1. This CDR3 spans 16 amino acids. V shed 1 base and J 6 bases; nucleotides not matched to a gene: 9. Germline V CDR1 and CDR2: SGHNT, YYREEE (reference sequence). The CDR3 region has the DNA TGTGCCAGCAGCTTGCCCTGGACAGGGCAAGAAAACACCATATATTTT. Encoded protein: CASSLPWTGQENTIYF.

As DNA, the CDR3 is TGTGCTAGTGGTTTGTCCGTACTCTCAGGGGTACCCACCAATGAGCAGTTCTTC. Residues: CASGLSVLSGVPTNEQFF. This chain connects TRBV12-5 to TRBJ2-1; D perhaps matches TRBD1 (6 bases). CDR3 length equals 18 residues. Germline V gives CDR1 LGHNT, CDR2 FRNRAP. V was trimmed by 2 bases and J by 6 bases, leaving 23 bases between them.

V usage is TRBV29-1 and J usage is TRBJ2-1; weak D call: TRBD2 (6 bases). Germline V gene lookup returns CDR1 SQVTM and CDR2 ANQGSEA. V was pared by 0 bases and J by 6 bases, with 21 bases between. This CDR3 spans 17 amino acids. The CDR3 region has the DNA TGCAGCGTTGAAGAGTCCGGTTGGGGGAGGTCCCGCAATGAGCAGTTCTTC. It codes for CSVEESGWGRSRNEQFF.

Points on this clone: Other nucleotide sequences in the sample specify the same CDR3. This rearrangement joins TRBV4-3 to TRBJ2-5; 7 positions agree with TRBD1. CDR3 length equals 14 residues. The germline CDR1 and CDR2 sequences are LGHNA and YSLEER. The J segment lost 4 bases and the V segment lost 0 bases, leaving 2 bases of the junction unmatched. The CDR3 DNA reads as TGCGCCAGCAGCCAAGAGACAGGGTTAGAGACCCAGTACTTC. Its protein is CASSQETGLETQYF.

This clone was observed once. CDR3 loop: CASSSSRGLGQPQHF. DNA of the CDR3: TGTGCCAGCAGTTCCTCCAGGGGCCTCGGGCAGCCCCAGCATTTT. The rearrangement joins TRBV6-5 to TRBJ1-5; weak D call: TRBD1 (6 bases). This CDR3 has 15 residues. Looked up from germline, CDR1 is MNHEY and CDR2 is SVGAGI. V was shortened by 4 bases and J by 7 bases, with 17 bases between the two germline ends.

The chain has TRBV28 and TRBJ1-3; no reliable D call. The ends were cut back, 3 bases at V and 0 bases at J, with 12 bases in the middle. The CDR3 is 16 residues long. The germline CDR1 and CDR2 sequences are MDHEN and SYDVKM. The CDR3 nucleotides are TGTGCCAGCAGTTTGAACAGACGATACTCTGGAAACACCATATATTTT. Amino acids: CASSLNRRYSGNTIYF.

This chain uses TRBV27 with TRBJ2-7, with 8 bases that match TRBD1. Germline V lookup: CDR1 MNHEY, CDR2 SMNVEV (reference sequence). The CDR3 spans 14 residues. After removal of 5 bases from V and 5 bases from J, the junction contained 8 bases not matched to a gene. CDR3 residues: CASSPRTGQHEQYF. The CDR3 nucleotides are TGTGCCAGCAGTCCGCGGACAGGGCAGCACGAGCAGTACTTC.

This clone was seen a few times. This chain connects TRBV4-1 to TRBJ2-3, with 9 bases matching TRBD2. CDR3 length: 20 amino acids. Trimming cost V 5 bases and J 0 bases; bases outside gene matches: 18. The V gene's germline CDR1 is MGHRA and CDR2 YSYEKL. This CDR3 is CASSEPSGVHFRKSTDTQYF. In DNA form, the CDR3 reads TGCGCCAGCAGCGAACCTAGCGGGGTCCATTTCCGGAAAAGCACAGATACGCAGTATTTT.

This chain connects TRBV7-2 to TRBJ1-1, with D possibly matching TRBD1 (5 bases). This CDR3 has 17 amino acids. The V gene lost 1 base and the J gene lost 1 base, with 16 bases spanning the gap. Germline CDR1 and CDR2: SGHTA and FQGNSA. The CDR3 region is CASSLVPPGDPNTEAFF. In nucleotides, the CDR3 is TGTGCCAGCAGCTTAGTTCCGCCGGGGGACCCGAACACTGAAGCTTTCTTT.

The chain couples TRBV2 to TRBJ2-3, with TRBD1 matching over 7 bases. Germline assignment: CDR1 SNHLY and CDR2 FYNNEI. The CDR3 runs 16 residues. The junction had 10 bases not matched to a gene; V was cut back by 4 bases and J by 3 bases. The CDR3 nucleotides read TGTGCCAGCAGTGGACCCCAGGGGGTAGTAACAGATACGCAGTATTTT. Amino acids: CASSGPQGVVTDTQYF.